The 29 T cell receptor beta chains below were found in one sample sequenced in a study of CD8+ T cells in alopecia areata. Sample treatment: oral pan-JAK inhibitor, 5-10 mg twice daily. Sequencing templates came from extracted RNA that was reverse transcribed into cDNA. Libraries were prepared by immunoSEQ multiplex PCR; TCRdb keeps only in-frame clonotypes and omits some of them. This table holds some 110,000 clones, roughly 60% found once. The sequencing used CD8+ T cells sorted from blood, collected at week 4, from a patient treated with tofacitinib. Receptors were obtained from a human donor with alopecia areata.

This chain uses TRBV30 with TRBJ2-1; the D gene is possibly TRBD2 (5 bases). Germline V CDR1 and CDR2: GTSNPN, SVGIG (reference sequence). Trimming stripped 3 bases from V and 0 bases from J, with 12 bases between. This CDR3 spans 15 amino acids. In nucleotides, the CDR3 is TGTGCCTGGAGGGGAGCGGAGAGCTCCTACAATGAGCAGTTCTTC. The encoded protein is CAWRGAESSYNEQFF.

CDR3 nucleotides: TGCAGCGTTGCTGGGACTTACTACGAGCAGTACTTC. It yields the protein CSVAGTYYEQYF. J is TRBJ2-7 and V is TRBV29-1; a weak D match, TRBD2 (6 bases). This CDR3 contains 12 residues. CDR1 SQVTM and CDR2 ANQGSEA come from the germline V gene. V was pared by 4 bases and J by 3 bases, with 10 bases between.

About this clone itself: This sample includes further DNA sequences coding for the same CDR3. The chain carries TRBV29-1 and TRBJ2-7; 7 positions match TRBD1. CDR1 is SQVTM and CDR2 is ANQGSEA in the germline V gene. V lost 4 bases to trimming and J lost 2 bases; unmatched junction nucleotides: 5. This CDR3 region has 13 residues. The DNA for the CDR3 is TGCAGCGTTGGGGCAGGGGGACCCTACGAGCAGTACTTC. Translated: CSVGAGGPYEQYF.

This chain joins TRBV7-2 and TRBJ2-7; D not certain. CDR3 length: 14 amino acids. CDR1 is SGHTA, CDR2 FQGNSA, per germline. V lost 5 bases and J lost 0, with 11 bases in between. The CDR3 is CASSGTPSSYEQYF. CDR3 in DNA: TGTGCCAGCAGCGGCACACCCAGCTCCTACGAGCAGTACTTC. Variable domain in full (rest from reference TRBV7-2 and TRBJ2-7): GAGVSQSPSNKVTEKGKDVELRCDPISGHTALYWYRQSLGQGLEFLIYFQGNSAPDKSGLPSDRFSAERTGGSVSTLTIQRTQQEDSAVYLCASSGTPSSYEQYFGPGTRLTVT.

The J gene is TRBJ2-5, the V gene TRBV27, with D perhaps matching TRBD2 (7 bases). Germline assignment: CDR1 MNHEY and CDR2 SMNVEV (reference sequence). CDR3 length equals 17 residues. V lost 2 bases and J lost 4, with 20 bases in between. CDR3 residues: CASSLRGEGEMSETQYF. DNA for the CDR3: TGTGCCAGCAGTTTAAGGGGGGAGGGTGAGATGTCAGAGACCCAGTACTTC.

The chain links TRBV4-2 to TRBJ2-1; TRBD2 agrees at 10 bases. There are 18 residues in the CDR3. Germline assignment: CDR1 LGHNA and CDR2 YNFKEQ. Trimming took 1 base from V and 5 from J; bases not matched to a gene: 11. The CDR3 DNA sequence: TGTGCCAGCAGCCAAGCCACACAAACTAGCGGGGAGAACAATGAGCAGTTCTTC. This gives the protein CASSQATQTSGENNEQFF.

This clone has more than one count but fewer than ten. The chain has TRBV7-9 and TRBJ2-7; 9 bases align to TRBD1. Trimming cost V 5 bases and J 1 base; bases outside gene matches: 6. This CDR3 is 15 amino acids long. From germline, CDR1 is SEHNR and CDR2 FQNEAQ (reference sequence). CDR3 DNA sequence: TGTGCCAGCAGCCTACAGGGGGCGCGATCCTACGAGCAGTACTTC. Translated, it gives CASSLQGARSYEQYF.

The genes are TRBV4-3 and TRBJ2-3; 8 nucleotides line up with TRBD2. J lost 0 bases, V lost 4 bases, and 3 bases had no gene match. The CDR3 length is 15 residues. Germline values: CDR1 LGHNA, CDR2 YSLEER. The DNA of the CDR3 is TGCGCCAGCAGCCGTCGGGGGGGTAGCACAGATACGCAGTATTTT. Protein sequence: CASSRRGGSTDTQYF.

The CDR3 spells CASSTGTDTQYF. The CDR3 coding sequence is TGTGCCAGCAGCACAGGCACAGATACGCAGTATTTT. V and J are TRBV5-6 and TRBJ2-3; D unclear. V lost 4 bases, J lost 1 base, and 4 bases lay in between. Germline V gene lookup returns CDR1 SGHDT and CDR2 YYEEEE. The CDR3 loop spans 12 amino acids. Using reference TRBV5-6 and TRBJ2-3 for the parts outside the CDR3, the full variable domain is DAGVTQSPTHLIKTRGQQVTLRCSPKSGHDTVSWYQQALGQGPQFIFQYYEEEERQRGNFPDRFSGHQFPNYSSELNVNALLLGDSALYLCASSTGTDTQYFGPGTRLTVL.

This clone has a handful of counts. This rearrangement joins TRBV6-1 to TRBJ2-3; the D gene is possibly TRBD2 (7 bases). The CDR3 is 16 residues long. The germline V gene has CDR1 MNHNS and CDR2 SASEGT. The V end lost 3 bases, the J end lost 2 bases, and 15 bases lay between the germline ends. The CDR3 protein is CASSDAGGGPTDTQYF. CDR3 nucleotides: TGTGCCAGCAGTGACGCGGGCGGGGGCCCCACAGATACGCAGTATTTT.

The genes are TRBV2 and TRBJ1-2; D is ambiguous. The CDR3 is 13 amino acids. Germline V gene sequence: CDR1 SNHLY, CDR2 FYNNEI. V lost 5 bases, J lost 9 bases, and 16 bases lay in between. The DNA for the CDR3 is TGTGCCAGCAGTCCGGGCCCCTCTAGTAGCTACACCTTC. Amino acid sequence: CASSPGPSSSYTF.

The rearrangement links TRBV15 to TRBJ1-6; 7 nucleotides agree with TRBD1. This CDR3 has 15 residues. V lost 3 bases, J lost 13 bases, and 12 bases stayed unmatched. The germline gives CDR1 LNHNV, CDR2 YYDKDF (reference sequence). The CDR3 loop reads CATSRDSNTGAPLHF. The DNA of the CDR3 is TGTGCCACCAGCAGGGACTCAAATACAGGGGCCCCCCTCCACTTT.

The chain employs TRBV29-1 and TRBJ1-4; no clear D gene. Germline V lookup: CDR1 SQVTM, CDR2 ANQGSEA. V lost 4 bases and J lost 1, with 10 bases in between. CDR3 length: 14 residues. The CDR3 DNA sequence: TGCAGCGTTGCAGAAGCGGAAACTAATGAAAAACTGTTTTTT. Translation gives CSVAEAETNEKLFF.

The chain recombines TRBV30 with TRBJ1-1; D is perhaps TRBD1 (6 bases). The CDR3 has 12 amino acids. Trimming stripped 5 bases from V and 4 bases from J, with 11 bases between. Germline V gene sequence: CDR1 GTSNPN, CDR2 SVGIG (reference sequence). Here the CDR3 reads CAWEGGPTEAFF. The CDR3 region has the DNA TGTGCCTGGGAAGGGGGGCCCACTGAAGCTTTCTTT.

This clone occurred a few times. The same CDR3 also results from other DNA sequences found in this sample. The genes are TRBV30 and TRBJ1-1; D is uncertain. The V and J ends lost 0 bases and 2 bases respectively, with 7 bases between them. Germline values: CDR1 GTSNPN, CDR2 SVGIG (reference sequence). This CDR3 comprises 13 residues. The CDR3 DNA sequence: TGTGCCTGGAGTGTAGCAGGAAACACTGAAGCTTTCTTT. This encodes CAWSVAGNTEAFF.

The chain links TRBV9 to TRBJ2-1, with D tentatively TRBD1 (5 bases). Trimming took 2 bases from V and 2 from J, leaving 11 bases between them. The CDR3 has 15 amino acids. Looked up from germline, CDR1 is SGDLS and CDR2 is YYNGEE. The CDR3 spells CASSVGLGAYNEQFF. The DNA for the CDR3 is TGTGCCAGCAGCGTGGGGCTAGGGGCCTACAATGAGCAGTTCTTC.

The rearrangement uses TRBV29-1 and TRBJ2-1, with 10 bases that match TRBD2. In germline, CDR1 is SQVTM, CDR2 ANQGSEA. This CDR3 is 14 amino acids long. Trimming at V came to 4 bases and at J to 8 bases, leaving 8 bases not matched to a gene. The CDR3 spells CSVGGAGGHYEQFF. The CDR3 nucleotides are TGCAGCGTTGGAGGAGCGGGGGGGCACTATGAGCAGTTCTTC.

The chain links TRBV5-6 to TRBJ1-5; 8 nucleotides align to TRBD1. The CDR3 is made up of 13 amino acids. Germline V CDR1 and CDR2: SGHDT, YYEEEE. V shed 4 bases and J 11 bases; nucleotides not matched to a gene: 8. The CDR3 DNA follows: TGTGCCAGCAGCACAGGACAGGGATTGGCCCAGCATTTT. Encoded protein: CASSTGQGLAQHF.

The J gene is TRBJ2-7, the V gene TRBV5-1, with 8 bases that match TRBD1. Per the germline V gene, CDR1 is SGHRS and CDR2 is YFSETQ. This CDR3 is built from 13 residues. V dropped 4 bases and J dropped 5; count of bases not matched to a gene: 5. The CDR3 sequence is CASSTDRDHEQYF. CDR3 DNA: TGCGCCAGCAGCACGGACAGGGACCACGAGCAGTACTTC.

V and J are TRBV28 and TRBJ2-1, with no clear D. Germline V CDR1 and CDR2: MDHEN, SYDVKM. CDR3 size: 13 residues. V lost 2 bases and J 4 bases, leaving 6 bases between the germline ends. The CDR3 sequence: CASSLDKYNEQFF. The CDR3 region has the DNA TGTGCCAGCAGTTTAGACAAATACAATGAGCAGTTCTTC.

The table lists this clone with a few counts. The chain is built from TRBV15 and TRBJ1-1; D call uncertain. Trimming cost V 8 bases and J 10 bases, with 20 bases left between them. This CDR3 comprises 13 residues. CDR1 is LNHNV and CDR2 is YYDKDF in the germline V gene (reference sequence). CDR3 loop: CATAAVAYRGAFF. The CDR3 nucleotides read TGTGCCACCGCCGCCGTGGCATACCGGGGAGCTTTCTTT. Full variable domain (rest looked up from reference TRBV15 and TRBJ1-1): DAMVIQNPRYQVTQFGKPVTLSCSQTLNHNVMYWYQQKSSQAPKLLFHYYDKDFNNEADTPDNFQSRRPNTSFCFLDIRSPGLGDTAMYLCATAAVAYRGAFFGQGTRLTVV.

The chain joins TRBV27 to TRBJ1-2, with 7 bases fitting TRBD1. CDR3 length equals 14 residues. CDR1 and CDR2 from the germline V gene are MNHEY and SMNVEV (reference sequence). The V segment lost 4 bases and the J segment 3 bases; nucleotides outside the gene matches: 5. Here the CDR3 DNA reads TGTGCCAGCAGTTCCCCAGGGGGGTACTATGGCTACACCTTC. This sequence encodes CASSSPGGYYGYTF.

The chain links TRBV29-1 to TRBJ2-7; D possibly corresponds to TRBD1 (6 bases). The CDR3 extends over 16 amino acids. Germline V CDR1 and CDR2: SQVTM, ANQGSEA. The germline V and J ends were trimmed by 4 bases and 2 bases, with 21 bases remaining between them. CDR3 amino acids: CSVVGTSGVDPYEQYF. In DNA, the CDR3 is TGCAGCGTTGTGGGGACATCAGGGGTAGACCCCTACGAGCAGTACTTC.

This clone was picked up one time. V is TRBV29-1 and J is TRBJ2-5; 8 nucleotides line up with TRBD2. The CDR3 has 14 amino acids. The V segment lost 3 bases and the J segment 2 bases; nucleotides outside the gene matches: 5. Germline assignment: CDR1 SQVTM and CDR2 ANQGSEA. The CDR3 region has the DNA TGCAGCGTTGAGCTGGCGGGGGGACAAGAGACCCAGTACTTC. It codes for CSVELAGGQETQYF.

The chain recombines TRBV7-2 with TRBJ2-6; 8 nucleotides line up with TRBD1. This CDR3 has 18 amino acids. Germline CDR1 SGHTA, CDR2 FQGNSA. J lost 1 base, V lost 3 bases, and 8 bases had no gene match. The CDR3 loop reads CASSFPGQAISGANVLTF. The DNA of the CDR3 is TGTGCCAGCAGCTTCCCGGGACAGGCAATTTCTGGGGCCAACGTCCTGACTTTC.

The chain carries TRBV6-5 and TRBJ1-2; 8 bases are shared with TRBD1. The germline V gene encodes CDR1 MNHEY and CDR2 SVGAGI. The CDR3 covers 13 residues. The V segment lost 2 bases and the J segment 6 bases; nucleotides outside the gene matches: 2. CDR3 sequence reads: CASSYDRGNGYTF. The CDR3 coding sequence is TGTGCCAGCAGTTACGACAGGGGAAATGGCTACACCTTC.

In its sample, this clone was seen once. J is TRBJ1-2 and V is TRBV30; 7 bases line up with TRBD1. Germline V gene data show CDR1 as GTSNPN and CDR2 as SVGIG (reference sequence). CDR3 length equals 12 residues. Trimming cost V 4 bases and J 8 bases; bases outside gene matches: 7. CDR3 residues: CAWKGDSPGYTF. DNA of the CDR3: TGTGCCTGGAAAGGGGACAGTCCGGGCTACACCTTC.

The chain uses TRBV4-1 and TRBJ2-6; TRBD1 might be the D (5 bases). The CDR3 contains 18 residues. Trimming took 4 bases from V and 2 from J, leaving 18 bases between them. Germline V CDR1 and CDR2: MGHRA, YSYEKL. The CDR3 region has the DNA TGCGCCAGCAGCCCCTCTTGGGGCAGGGTAGCTGGGGCCAACGTCCTGACTTTC. Encoded protein: CASSPSWGRVAGANVLTF.

V gene TRBV29-1 combines with J gene TRBJ1-1; D remains unclear. V dropped 0 bases and J dropped 3 bases, with 11 bases sitting between them. CDR3 length: 14 residues. Germline-derived CDR1 and CDR2 are SQVTM and ANQGSEA. CDR3 sequence reads: CSVEDLNSYTEAFF. The CDR3 nucleotides read TGCAGCGTTGAAGATCTGAACAGCTACACTGAAGCTTTCTTT.